A single sample gave rise to the 28 T cell receptor beta chains below, sequenced in a study of T cell repertoires in cytomegalovirus infection. For these receptors, no antigen is known. TCRdb re-called the reads with MiXCR, one entry per CDR3 protein. The sample has 900,000 to 950,000 distinct CDR3 sequences; less than 40% are singletons. This sample comprised cultured CD8+ T cells from PBMCs, obtained from culture after CMV antigen stimulation. All receptors derive from a human donor in good health (CMV status not recorded). Some clones in this sample may be carry-over from other donors' samples.

The table lists this clonotype with a few counts. The V and J genes are TRBV12-3 or TRBV12-4 and TRBJ2-3, with TRBD2 matching 8 bases. With V trimmed by 4 bases and J by 5 bases, 14 bases remained unmatched. CDR3 length: 17 amino acids. Written as DNA, the CDR3 is TGTGCCAGCAGTTCCTCTCGGTCGGGGGGGCGCGAAGATACGCAGTATTTT. Its translation: CASSSSRSGGREDTQYF.

The gene calls are TRBV7-2 and TRBJ1-5; D may be TRBD1 (5 bases). Trimming stripped 3 bases from V and 3 bases from J, with 12 bases between. The CDR3 runs to 15 residues. The germline V gene has CDR1 SGHTA and CDR2 FQGNSA. For the CDR3, the DNA is TGTGCCAGCAGCTTTAACCGGGACCCCAATCAGCCCCAGCATTTT. Protein product: CASSFNRDPNQPQHF.

J is TRBJ1-6 and V is TRBV7-2; a weak D match, TRBD1 (5 bases). V gave up 5 bases and J gave up 7 bases, with 15 bases separating them. The CDR3 loop spans 15 amino acids. The V gene's germline CDR1 is SGHTA and CDR2 FQGNSA. The CDR3 DNA is TGTGCCAGCAGCCCCAGTCAGGGAAAGAATTCACCCCTCCACTTT. This encodes CASSPSQGKNSPLHF. The full variable domain, in which reference TRBV7-2 and TRBJ1-6 provide the parts outside the CDR3, is GAGVSQSPSNKVTEKGKDVELRCDPISGHTALYWYRQSLGQGLEFLIYFQGNSAPDKSGLPSDRFSAERTGGSVSTLTIQRTQQEDSAVYLCASSPSQGKNSPLHFGNGTRLTVT.

V gene TRBV27 combines with J gene TRBJ1-1; the D gene is possibly TRBD1 (6 bases). V shed 1 base and J shed 1 base, with 16 bases lying between them. CDR3 length: 17 amino acids. Germline V gene data show CDR1 as MNHEY and CDR2 as SMNVEV (reference sequence). This chain's CDR3 is CASSLFRGGGKNTEAFF. In DNA form, the CDR3 reads TGTGCCAGCAGTTTATTCCGGGGAGGGGGGAAGAACACTGAAGCTTTCTTT.

The CDR3 DNA follows: TGCAGTGCTAACCCCGGGGTTAGCGGGGGGTCAGATACGCAGTATTTT. Its protein product is CSANPGVSGGSDTQYF. The chain joins TRBV20-1 to TRBJ2-3, with 10 bases that match TRBD2. Germline assignment: CDR1 DFQATT and CDR2 SNEGSKA (reference sequence). The CDR3 sequence is 16 residues long. V was pared by 4 bases and J by 4 bases, with 11 bases of the junction left unmatched.

This clonotype was counted a few times. The V call is TRBV28, the J call TRBJ2-7, with D possibly being TRBD1 or TRBD2 (5 bases each). The CDR3 extends over 15 amino acids. The germline gives CDR1 MDHEN, CDR2 SYDVKM. V lost 2 bases to trimming and J lost 4 bases, with 15 bases between them. The CDR3 DNA sequence: TGTGCCAGCAGTTTAATCGGACGGGGCTCTTACGAGCAGTACTTC. Protein: CASSLIGRGSYEQYF.

The chain has TRBV11-2 and TRBJ1-5; weak D call: TRBD1 (6 bases). The CDR3 runs to 15 residues. In germline, CDR1 is SGHAT, CDR2 FQNNGV. The germline V and J ends were trimmed by 0 bases and 4 bases, with 10 bases remaining between them. The CDR3 region has the DNA TGTGCCAGCAGCTTAGATAAGGGGGGAAATCAGCCCCAGCATTTT. It codes for CASSLDKGGNQPQHF.

The rearrangement links TRBV4-1 to TRBJ2-5; 10 bases are a match to TRBD2. Germline V lookup: CDR1 MGHRA, CDR2 YSYEKL. This CDR3 contains 19 residues. The V and J ends lost 6 bases and 2 bases, in that order; junction bases with no gene match: 18. CDR3 sequence reads: CASSVALLFSGGLQETQYF. Here the CDR3 DNA reads TGCGCCAGCAGTGTCGCCCTCCTCTTTAGCGGGGGGCTTCAAGAGACCCAGTACTTC.

Concerning this clonotype: Since a much larger clone is just one base distant, this may be a read error. The chain joins TRBV7-8 to TRBJ1-5, with 7 nucleotides matching TRBD1. Germline-derived CDR1 and CDR2 are SGHVS and FQNEAQ. This CDR3 contains 16 residues. The CDR3 spells CVSSSIRGQSNQPQHF. CDR3 in DNA: TGTGTCAGCAGCTCGATTAGGGGACAGTCTAATCAGCCCCAGCATTTT. Combining the CDR3 with reference TRBV7-8 and TRBJ1-5 gives the whole variable domain GAGVSQSPRYKVAKRGQDVALRCDPISGHVSLFWYQQALGQGPEFLTYFQNEAQLDKSGLPSDRFFAERPEGSVSTLKIQRTQQEDSAVYLCVSSSIRGQSNQPQHFGDGTRLSIL.

The chain couples TRBV6-5 to TRBJ2-2; the match to TRBD1 covers 8 bases. Trimming removed 4 bases from V and 6 bases from J; junction bases left unmatched: 13. Per the germline V gene, CDR1 is MNHEY and CDR2 is SVGAGI. The CDR3 runs to 17 residues. This chain's CDR3 is CASSSLFGTGSSGELFF. CDR3 bases: TGTGCCAGCAGTTCCCTTTTCGGGACAGGTTCCTCCGGGGAGCTGTTTTTT.

This chain's CDR3 is CASSYSSTDADTQYF. CDR3 bases: TGTGCCAGCAGTTACTCTTCCACTGATGCAGATACGCAGTATTTT. The rearrangement links TRBV6-5 to TRBJ2-3; D unclear. Germline V gene sequence: CDR1 MNHEY, CDR2 SVGAGI. This CDR3 region has 15 residues. Between the trimmed V and J ends, which lost 0 bases and 4 bases, there was a span of 11 bases.

This clonotype was found a few times. The chain has TRBV10-2 and TRBJ1-1, with D perhaps matching TRBD1 (5 bases). Germline lookup yields CDR1 WSHSY and CDR2 SAAADI. This CDR3 contains 15 residues. V shed 2 bases and J shed 6 bases, with 16 bases lying between them. CDR3 amino acids: CASSEPGTARAEAFF. The CDR3 DNA follows: TGCGCCAGCAGTGAGCCGGGGACTGCGCGCGCTGAAGCTTTCTTT.

This clonotype was detected only once. The J gene is TRBJ2-1, the V gene TRBV19; TRBD2 matches 7 bases. The CDR3 extends over 17 amino acids. Germline V gives CDR1 LNHDA, CDR2 SQIVND (reference sequence). V was clipped by 4 bases and J by 3 bases; unmatched bases: 12. In DNA form, the CDR3 reads TGTGCCAGTAGTAACGATGGTGGCGGGGGAAACTACAATGAGCAGTTCTTC. Protein sequence: CASSNDGGGGNYNEQFF.

The chain recombines TRBV19 with TRBJ1-2; D is uncertain. This CDR3 is built from 15 residues. The germline CDR1 and CDR2 sequences are LNHDA and SQIVND (reference sequence). Trimming took off 4 bases at V and 0 bases at J, with 12 bases between the two ends. CDR3 in DNA: TGTGCCAGTAGTAGCACCGTTTATACTAACTATGGCTACACCTTC. Protein: CASSSTVYTNYGYTF.

The rearrangement links TRBV7-9 to TRBJ2-2, with 7 bases lining up with TRBD1. This CDR3 spans 15 amino acids. V lost 4 bases and J lost 5; bases outside the gene matches: 7. Germline CDR1 reads SEHNR; CDR2 reads FQNEAQ (reference sequence). The CDR3 sequence is CASSSRQGRTGELFF. DNA for the CDR3: TGTGCCAGCAGCTCCCGACAGGGTCGTACCGGGGAGCTGTTTTTT.

This clonotype has only a few counts. This chain connects TRBV12-5 to TRBJ1-2, with D possibly TRBD1 on 6 matching bases. The CDR3 has 14 residues. V gave up 2 bases and J gave up 8 bases, with 15 bases separating them. From germline, CDR1 is LGHNT and CDR2 FRNRAP. In nucleotides, the CDR3 is TGTGCTAGTGGTTTGCTACCGGGACAAAGGGGCTACACCTTC. As protein: CASGLLPGQRGYTF.

This clonotype was counted only a few times. The chain combines TRBV12-3 or TRBV12-4 with TRBJ2-1; TRBD2 is a possible D gene (7 bases). Trimming pared 5 bases from V and 8 bases from J, leaving 22 bases between. This CDR3 is 16 amino acids long. CDR3 in DNA: TGTGCCAGCAGTCCCCCTCCCTTCACAGGGAGGGATGAGCAGTTCTTC. Protein sequence: CASSPPPFTGRDEQFF.

This clonotype appeared many times. This chain links TRBV7-2 with TRBJ1-1; D possibly corresponds to TRBD1 (5 bases). This CDR3 spans 16 amino acids. Germline assignment: CDR1 SGHTA and CDR2 FQGNSA. The germline V and J ends were trimmed by 5 bases and 0 bases, with 16 bases remaining between them. The CDR3, as DNA: TGTGCCAGCAGCCGATACTCCCGGGGCCTGAACACTGAAGCTTTCTTT. This translates into CASSRYSRGLNTEAFF.

The chain combines TRBV18 with TRBJ1-4; tentatively, D is TRBD1 (6 bases). Germline values: CDR1 KGHSH, CDR2 LQKENI. The CDR3 runs 16 residues. V was clipped by 4 bases and J by 0 bases, with 12 bases between them. The CDR3 DNA is TGTGCCAGCTCACAGACAGGCCGGACAACTAATGAAAAACTGTTTTTT. Protein sequence: CASSQTGRTTNEKLFF.

The chain employs TRBV20-1 and TRBJ2-1, with D perhaps TRBD1 (5 bases). Between the trimmed V and J ends, which lost 5 bases and 0 bases, there was a span of 14 bases. CDR1 DFQATT and CDR2 SNEGSKA come from the germline V gene (reference sequence). The CDR3 covers 15 residues. The CDR3: CSALGAVSSYNEQFF. DNA for the CDR3: TGCAGTGCTCTAGGGGCGGTGAGCTCCTACAATGAGCAGTTCTTC.

The chain has TRBV20-1 and TRBJ2-2; D not resolved. Trimming took 2 bases from V and 7 from J, leaving 14 bases between them. This CDR3 is 14 amino acids long. From germline, CDR1 is DFQATT and CDR2 SNEGSKA (reference sequence). This CDR3 reads CSARNRNSHGELFF. The CDR3 region has the DNA TGCAGTGCTAGAAATAGGAATTCGCACGGGGAGCTGTTTTTT.

The V and J genes are TRBV7-9 and TRBJ2-5; D unclear. The CDR3 covers 14 residues. Germline CDR1 reads SEHNR; CDR2 reads FQNEAQ (reference sequence). Trimming removed 4 bases from V and 3 bases from J, with 12 bases in between. CDR3 coding DNA: TGTGCCAGCAGCTCTTACGAACCCAAAGAGACCCAGTACTTC. It encodes CASSSYEPKETQYF.

This clonotype has just a few counts. The chain is built from TRBV19 and TRBJ2-1; TRBD1 is a possible D gene (6 bases). Germline values: CDR1 LNHDA, CDR2 SQIVND (reference sequence). This CDR3 is built from 14 residues. Trimming shortened V by 5 bases and J by 6 bases, and 14 bases separated the two germline ends. DNA for the CDR3: TGTGCCAGTAGTTCTGGACAGATATCCAATGAGCAGTTCTTC. It encodes CASSSGQISNEQFF.

Ten or more counts support this clonotype. This chain links TRBV7-8 with TRBJ2-6, with 8 bases aligning to TRBD1. The CDR3 covers 17 residues. J lost 0 bases, V lost 5 bases, and 6 bases had no gene match. Looked up from germline, CDR1 is SGHVS and CDR2 is FQNEAQ. CDR3 sequence: CASSQDRVNSGANVLTF. The DNA of the CDR3 is TGTGCCAGCAGCCAGGACAGGGTTAACTCTGGGGCCAACGTCCTGACTTTC.

The CDR3 reads CSVDLGGYGNEQFF. CDR3 bases: TGCAGCGTTGATTTGGGCGGTTACGGGAATGAGCAGTTCTTC. This chain links TRBV29-1 with TRBJ2-1, with D unresolved. Germline V CDR1 and CDR2: SQVTM, ANQGSEA. This CDR3 has 14 residues. Trimming pared 3 bases from V and 7 bases from J, leaving 16 bases between.

With respect to this clonotype: A much larger clone sits a single nucleotide away, making a read error possible. The V and J genes are TRBV7-8 and TRBJ2-3, with D perhaps being TRBD1 or TRBD2 (5 bases each). Germline loops: CDR1 SGHVS, CDR2 FQNEAQ. This CDR3 has 15 residues. CDR3 region: CPSSLGASRADTQYF. The DNA of the CDR3 is TGTCCCAGCAGCTTAGGGGCTAGCAGGGCAGATACGCAGTATTTT.

This clonotype occurred a few times. This chain uses TRBV7-9 with TRBJ1-2; D is possibly TRBD1 (5 bases). Germline CDR1 reads SEHNR; CDR2 reads FQNEAQ (reference sequence). V dropped 4 bases and J dropped 1 base, with 13 bases sitting between them. This CDR3 contains 15 residues. The CDR3 reads CASSWVGQSNYGYTF. CDR3 nucleotide sequence: TGTGCCAGCAGCTGGGTGGGGCAGAGTAACTATGGCTACACCTTC.

This clonotype was observed a few times. The chain couples TRBV12-3 or TRBV12-4 to TRBJ1-4; D ambiguous. The CDR3 spans 12 residues. V gave up 5 bases and J gave up 5 bases, with 6 bases separating them. The CDR3 spells CASSPGNEKLFF. Here the CDR3 DNA reads TGTGCCAGCAGTCCCGGAAATGAAAAACTGTTTTTT.